The 14 T cell receptor beta chains below were found in one sample sequenced in a study of T cells in Graves' hyperthyroidism and ophthalmopathy (dated by TCRdb to about 2019). The method behind the library was multiplex PCR. The instrument was an Illumina HiSeq 2000. TCR beta CDR3 regions were amplified from RNA transcripts. The first round of RT-PCR for the TCR CDR3 was performed with the HTBI primer set and the Qiagen OneStep RT-PCR kit. Using fastp at Q25 and MiXCR, TCRdb reprocessed the public reads and kept productive beta chains. CDR3 protein duplicates are merged, each entry listing the most common genes and DNA. Present in this sample are a few hundred thousand distinct CDR3 sequences, approximately 13% of which were seen just once. The ten most abundant clones make up about 5% of the sample. The sample consisted of blood. The receptors stem from a woman aged 18-29 years with Graves' hyperthyroidism.

This clonotype occurred a few times. The chain uses TRBV4-2 and TRBJ2-7, with 10 bases identical to TRBD2. V lost 3 bases and J lost 6; bases outside the gene matches: 11. This CDR3 region has 16 residues. Per germline, CDR1 LGHNA and CDR2 YNFKEQ. CDR3 amino acids: CASSQPTSGAFSEQYF. CDR3 DNA: TGTGCCAGCAGCCAGCCTACTAGCGGGGCCTTCTCCGAGCAGTACTTC.

This clonotype was recorded only once. A much larger clonotype is one base distant, so this may be a read error. The chain joins TRBV29-1 to TRBJ1-2; 10 positions agree with TRBD1. Trimming at V came to 4 bases and at J to 7 bases, leaving 6 bases not matched to a gene. CDR1 and CDR2 from the germline V gene are SQVTM and ANQGSEA. This CDR3 has 13 residues. The CDR3 DNA reads as TGCAGCGTTGGAGACAGGGGGCTGATTGGCTACACCTTC. Translating it yields CSVGDRGLIGYTF.

This clonotype was observed a handful of times. V gene TRBV7-9 combines with J gene TRBJ2-2, with 7 bases matching TRBD1. Trimming took 5 bases from V and 4 from J; bases not matched to a gene: 7. Germline V gene sequence: CDR1 SEHNR, CDR2 FQNEAQ (reference sequence). The CDR3 spans 15 residues. This CDR3 reads CASSPRQGTTGELFF. CDR3 nucleotides: TGTGCCAGCAGCCCACGACAGGGAACCACCGGGGAGCTGTTTTTT.

This clonotype was seen many times. This rearrangement joins TRBV28 to TRBJ2-5; the match to TRBD2 covers 12 bases. Germline loops: CDR1 MDHEN, CDR2 SYDVKM. Losses at the gene ends were 6 bases for V and 5 bases for J; bases not matched to a gene: 7. The CDR3 is 15 amino acids. The CDR3 is CASRPTSGSSETQYF. The CDR3 DNA is TGTGCCAGCAGGCCGACTAGCGGGAGTTCGGAGACCCAGTACTTC.

The sample holds many counts of this clonotype. The rearrangement uses TRBV28 and TRBJ1-5; TRBD1 matches 7 bases. Per the germline V gene, CDR1 is MDHEN and CDR2 is SYDVKM. The ends lost 6 bases at V and 3 bases at J; junction bases unmatched: 11. CDR3 length: 16 amino acids. The CDR3 is CASRTYSQGTNQPQHF. The CDR3 DNA is TGTGCCAGCAGGACCTACTCACAGGGGACCAATCAGCCCCAGCATTTT.

The V gene is TRBV30, the J gene TRBJ2-1; 13 bases map to TRBD2. Germline loops: CDR1 GTSNPN, CDR2 SVGIG (reference sequence). The CDR3 is 16 amino acids. V dropped 2 bases and J dropped 4; count of bases not matched to a gene: 5. CDR3 in DNA: TGTGCCTGGAGTAGGACTAGCGGGAGCGGGTACAATGAGCAGTTCTTC. Its protein is CAWSRTSGSGYNEQFF.

In this sample, this clonotype turned up many times. The genes are TRBV28 and TRBJ1-1; D is undetermined. CDR1 is MDHEN and CDR2 is SYDVKM in the germline V gene. The CDR3 runs 13 residues. Deletions cut 2 bases from V and 11 bases from J, with 15 bases between. For the CDR3, the DNA is TGTGCCAGCAGTTTAAAAAGTATCCTCACGGCTTTCTTT. Translating it yields CASSLKSILTAFF.

The chain couples TRBV7-4 to TRBJ2-7; TRBD2 aligns across 9 bases. This CDR3 has 15 residues. V trimming: 5 bases; J trimming: 2 bases; junction bases outside the gene matches: 7. The germline CDR1 and CDR2 sequences are SGHVT and SQSDAQ. The CDR3 protein is CASSRASGTTYEQYF. In DNA, the CDR3 is TGTGCCAGCAGCCGGGCTAGCGGGACCACCTACGAGCAGTACTTC.

This clonotype was observed many times. This rearrangement joins TRBV7-2 to TRBJ1-5; D call uncertain. This CDR3 is 15 amino acids long. Germline V gives CDR1 SGHTA, CDR2 FQGNSA. Trimming removed 4 bases at V and 2 bases at J, with 12 bases between. CDR3 coding DNA: TGTGCCAGCAGCTCAATCTTCGGGGGCAATCAGCCCCAGCATTTT. It codes for CASSSIFGGNQPQHF.

The rearrangement links TRBV12-3 or TRBV12-4 to TRBJ1-1; TRBD1 matches 7 bases. CDR3 length: 15 residues. The J segment lost 5 bases and the V segment lost 6 bases, leaving 12 bases of the junction unmatched. Written as DNA, the CDR3 is TGTGCCAGCAGGGGGGAGGGGGCTCTGGGTACTGAAGCTTTCTTT. It specifies CASRGEGALGTEAFF.

This clonotype appeared many times. The chain couples TRBV3-1 to TRBJ2-5, with D unresolved. The germline gives CDR1 LGHDT, CDR2 YNNKEL (reference sequence). V gave up 1 base and J gave up 3 bases, with 9 bases separating them. The CDR3 runs 14 residues. For the CDR3, the DNA is TGTGCCAGCAGCCAAGTTTCTGGGAAAGAGACCCAGTACTTC. Its translation: CASSQVSGKETQYF.

This chain connects TRBV18 to TRBJ2-5; a weak D match, TRBD1 (6 bases). This CDR3 comprises 16 residues. Germline V gene data show CDR1 as KGHSH and CDR2 as LQKENI. Trimming stripped 1 base from V and 2 bases from J, with 14 bases between. The chain's CDR3 is CASSPQPTGIQETQYF. The CDR3 bases are TGTGCCAGCTCACCACAACCTACAGGGATTCAAGAGACCCAGTACTTC.

The sample holds many counts of this clonotype. V gene TRBV6-5 combines with J gene TRBJ2-1; 10 nucleotides align to TRBD1. This CDR3 has 15 residues. Germline CDR1 reads MNHEY; CDR2 reads SVGAGI. After removal of 2 bases from V and 10 bases from J, the junction contained 8 bases not matched to a gene. The DNA of the CDR3 is TGTGCCAGCAGTTACGACGGGACAGGGGTAATCGAGCAGTTCTTC. It is translated as CASSYDGTGVIEQFF.

This clonotype has a handful of counts. The J gene is TRBJ2-7, the V gene TRBV29-1; possible D gene TRBD1, 6 bases. Per the germline V gene, CDR1 is SQVTM and CDR2 is ANQGSEA. The CDR3 is 13 amino acids. Trimming shortened V by 4 bases and J by 3 bases, and 13 bases separated the two germline ends. CDR3 amino acids: CSVAQGRGYEQYF. CDR3 DNA: TGCAGCGTTGCACAGGGAAGGGGCTACGAGCAGTACTTC.